The present TCR beta chain was sequenced within a study of blood T cell repertoires in COVID-19. Background on the study: The study drew acute and convalescent COVID-19 samples from the United States, Italy and Spain. T cells, B-cell-depleted T cells, or PBMCs provided the cDNA or gDNA that served as material.

The J segment lost 6 bases and the V segment lost 1 base, leaving 2 bases of the junction unmatched. CDR1 and CDR2 from the germline V gene are SQVTM and ANQGSEA. This CDR3 is 12 amino acids long. In the authors' workflow: Amplification of reference gene primers provided the estimated nucleated cell counts. TCRdb's copy holds only in-frame clones and misses some; the assay was immunoSEQ multiplex PCR. V, J and clone size are taken as reported in that table, and D and trimming were inferred from the DNA itself. The sample has 250,000 to 300,000 clones; 75% to 90% are singletons. The sequenced sample was peripheral blood. The genes are TRBV29-1 and TRBJ1-1; 7 bases match TRBD1. This sequence originates from a woman aged 45 to 65 who had recovered from COVID-19. CDR3 amino acids: CSVEGRGSEAFF. CDR3 sequence (DNA): TGCAGCGTTGAAGGCAGGGGGTCTGAAGCTTTCTTT.